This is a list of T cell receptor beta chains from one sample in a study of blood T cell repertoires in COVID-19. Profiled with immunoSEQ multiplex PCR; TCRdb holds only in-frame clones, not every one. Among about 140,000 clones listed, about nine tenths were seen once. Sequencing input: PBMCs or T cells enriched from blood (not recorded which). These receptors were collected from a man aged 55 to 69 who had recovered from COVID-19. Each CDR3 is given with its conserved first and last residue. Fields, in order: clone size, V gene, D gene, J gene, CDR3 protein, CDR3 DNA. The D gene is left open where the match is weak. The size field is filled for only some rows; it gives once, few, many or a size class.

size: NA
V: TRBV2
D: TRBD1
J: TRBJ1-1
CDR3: CASSPPGGPRVEEAFF
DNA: TGTGCCAGCAGTCCACCAGGGGGCCCCCGGGTGGAGGAAGCTTTCTTT

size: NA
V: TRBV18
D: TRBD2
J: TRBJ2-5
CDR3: CASSPAGGQETQYF
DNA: TGTGCCAGCTCCCCTGCGGGGGGCCAAGAGACCCAGTACTTC

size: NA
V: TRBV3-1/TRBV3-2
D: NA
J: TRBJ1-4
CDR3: CASSLPQGLGLFF
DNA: TGTGCCAGCAGCCTCCCTCAGGGGCTGGGACTGTTTTTT

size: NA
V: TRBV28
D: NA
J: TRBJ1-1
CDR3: CASMRGTEAFF
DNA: TGTGCCAGCATGCGAGGGACTGAAGCTTTCTTT

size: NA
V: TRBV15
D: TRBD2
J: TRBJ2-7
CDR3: CATSLKRGYEQYF
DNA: TGTGCCACCAGCCTGAAGCGGGGCTACGAGCAGTACTTC

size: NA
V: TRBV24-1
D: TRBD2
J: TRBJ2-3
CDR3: CATSDLGLAGATDTQYF
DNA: TGTGCCACCAGTGATTTGGGACTAGCGGGGGCCACAGATACGCAGTATTTT

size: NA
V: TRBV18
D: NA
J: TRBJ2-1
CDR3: CASSQDPGVTYNEQFF
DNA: TGTGCCAGCTCACAAGACCCGGGGGTTACCTACAATGAGCAGTTCTTC

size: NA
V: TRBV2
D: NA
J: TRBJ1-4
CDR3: CASSSLGEKLFF
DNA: TGTGCCAGCAGTTCTCTCGGTGAAAAACTGTTTTTT

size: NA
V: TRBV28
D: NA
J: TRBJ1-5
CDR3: CASSQQGSIQPQHF
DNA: TGTGCCAGCAGTCAACAGGGATCCATCCAGCCCCAGCATTTT

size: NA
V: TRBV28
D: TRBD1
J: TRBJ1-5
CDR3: CASSFGQGAEQPQHF
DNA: TGTGCCAGCAGTTTTGGACAGGGGGCAGAGCAGCCCCAGCATTTT

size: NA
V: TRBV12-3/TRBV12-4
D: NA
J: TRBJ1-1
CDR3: CASSPQSAEAFF
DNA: TGTGCCAGCAGTCCACAGTCTGCTGAAGCTTTCTTT

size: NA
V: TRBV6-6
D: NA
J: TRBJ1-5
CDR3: CASSYVGGQSNQPQHF
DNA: TGTGCCAGCAGTTACGTGGGAGGACAAAGCAATCAGCCCCAGCATTTT

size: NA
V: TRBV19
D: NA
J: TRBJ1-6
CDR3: CASSIRELGPLHF
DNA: TGTGCCAGTAGTATTCGGGAACTCGGACCCCTCCACTTT

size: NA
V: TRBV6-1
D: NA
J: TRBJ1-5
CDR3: CASSELTASKKPQHF
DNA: TGTGCCAGCAGTGAATTGACAGCCTCCAAGAAGCCCCAGCATTTT

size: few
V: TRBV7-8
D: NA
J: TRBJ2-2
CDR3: CASRRTSNTGELFF
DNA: TGTGCCAGCAGACGAACATCCAACACCGGGGAGCTGTTTTTT

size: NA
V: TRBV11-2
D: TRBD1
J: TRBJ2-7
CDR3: CASSFSSTGTHEQYF
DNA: TGTGCCAGCAGCTTCTCATCGACAGGGACCCACGAGCAGTACTTC

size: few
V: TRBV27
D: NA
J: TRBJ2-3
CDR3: CASSFPRPIRRDTQYF
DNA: TGTGCCAGCAGTTTCCCTAGACCAATACGGAGGGATACGCAGTATTTT

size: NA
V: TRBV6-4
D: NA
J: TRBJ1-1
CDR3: CASSDGGLGGAFF
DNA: TGTGCCAGCAGTGACGGGGGCCTTGGAGGCGCTTTCTTT

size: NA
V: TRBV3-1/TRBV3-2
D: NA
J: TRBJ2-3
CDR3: CASSQYADTQYF
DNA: TGTGCCAGCAGCCAATATGCAGATACGCAGTATTTT

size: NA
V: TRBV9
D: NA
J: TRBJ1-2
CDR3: CASSDREGYTF
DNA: TGTGCCAGCAGCGACAGGGAAGGCTACACCTTC

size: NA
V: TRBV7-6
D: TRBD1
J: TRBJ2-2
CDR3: CASSPRDRGFNTGELFF
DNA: TGTGCCAGCAGCCCCCGGGACAGGGGGTTCAACACCGGGGAGCTGTTTTTT

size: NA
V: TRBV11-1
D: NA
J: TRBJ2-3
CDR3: CASSRDILTDTQYF
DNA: TGTGCCAGCAGCCGCGACATACTCACAGATACGCAGTATTTT

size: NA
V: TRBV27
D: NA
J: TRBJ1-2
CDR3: CASKSARGYTF
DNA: TGTGCCAGCAAAAGCGCTAGAGGCTACACCTTC

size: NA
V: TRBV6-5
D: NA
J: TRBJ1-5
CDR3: CASSYQKFTQPQHF
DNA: TGTGCCAGCAGTTACCAGAAATTTACTCAGCCCCAGCATTTT

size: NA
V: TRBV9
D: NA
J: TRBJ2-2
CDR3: CASSVQATGELFF
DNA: TGTGCCAGCAGCGTGCAGGCCACCGGGGAGCTGTTTTTT

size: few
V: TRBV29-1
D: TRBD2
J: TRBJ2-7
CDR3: CSVDGLAGLGEQYF
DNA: TGCAGCGTTGACGGGCTAGCGGGGCTGGGGGAGCAGTACTTC

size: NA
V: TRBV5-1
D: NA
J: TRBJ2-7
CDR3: CASSSRDRKYEQYF
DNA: TGCGCCAGCAGCTCGCGGGACAGAAAATACGAGCAGTACTTC

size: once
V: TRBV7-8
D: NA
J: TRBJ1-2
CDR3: CASSLGHSNYGYTF
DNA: TGTGCCAGCAGCCTGGGACACTCTAACTATGGCTACACCTTC

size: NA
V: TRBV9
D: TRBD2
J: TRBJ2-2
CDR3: CASSVKGTSGVAGELFF
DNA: TGTGCCAGCAGCGTAAAGGGGACTAGCGGGGTTGCCGGGGAGCTGTTTTTT

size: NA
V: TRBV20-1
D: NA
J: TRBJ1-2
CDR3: CSIYNYGYTF
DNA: TGCAGTATTTATAACTATGGCTACACCTTC

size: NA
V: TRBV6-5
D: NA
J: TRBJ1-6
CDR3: CASSSWGEDSPLHF
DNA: TGTGCCAGCTCTTCTTGGGGCGAGGATTCACCCCTCCACTTT

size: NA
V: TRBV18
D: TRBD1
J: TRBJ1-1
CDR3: CASSQDRGTEAFF
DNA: TGTGCCAGCTCACAGGACAGGGGCACTGAAGCTTTCTTT

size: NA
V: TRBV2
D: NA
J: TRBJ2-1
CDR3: CASSESWGPRNEQFF
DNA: TGTGCCAGCAGTGAGTCGTGGGGGCCCAGGAATGAGCAGTTCTTC

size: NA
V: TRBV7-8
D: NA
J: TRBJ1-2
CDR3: CASTPALGGGYGYTF
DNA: TGTGCCAGCACCCCGGCACTGGGGGGGGGCTATGGCTACACCTTC

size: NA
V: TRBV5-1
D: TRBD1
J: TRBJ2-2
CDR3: CASSHRQGRRASTGELFF
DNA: TGCGCCAGCAGCCACAGACAGGGGAGAAGGGCGAGCACCGGGGAGCTGTTTTTT

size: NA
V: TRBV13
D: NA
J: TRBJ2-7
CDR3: CASSFGPEGYEQYF
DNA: TGTGCCAGCAGCTTTGGGCCGGAGGGCTACGAGCAGTACTTC